The 19 T cell receptor beta chains listed next were all sequenced from one sample in a study of neurological immune-mediated disorders. TCRdb used MiXCR to reprocess the 5' RACE reads, holding one entry per CDR3 protein. The data show 25,000 or so distinct CDR3 sequences, roughly 12% seen once. The specimen sequenced was PBMCs. The receptors here all came from a man between 60 and 75 years old in good health.

This clonotype appeared many times. The V gene is TRBV5-1, the J gene TRBJ2-7, with D tentatively TRBD2 (5 bases). Germline V gene sequence: CDR1 SGHRS, CDR2 YFSETQ. CDR3 length: 15 residues. Trimming removed 2 bases at V and 1 base at J, with 13 bases between. CDR3 sequence: CASSFSPTGSYEQYF. Here the CDR3 DNA reads TGCGCCAGCAGCTTCTCCCCTACGGGGTCCTACGAGCAGTACTTC.

As concerns this clonotype: The junction does not match germline at one end; this may be a read error. The chain uses TRBV7-9 and TRBJ2-3; 7 bases map to TRBD1. Germline lookup yields CDR1 SEHNR and CDR2 FQNEAQ (reference sequence). CDR3 length: 17 amino acids. The DNA of the CDR3 is TGTTCCAGCAGCACCGTGAGGGGGCGCAGAATCACAGATACGCAGTATTTT. This translates into CSSSTVRGRRITDTQYF.

This clonotype was picked up many times. The J gene is TRBJ1-3, the V gene TRBV10-3, with D tentatively TRBD1 (5 bases). The V gene lost 7 bases and the J gene lost 3 bases, with 13 bases spanning the gap. The CDR3 consists of 14 residues. Per germline, CDR1 ENHRY and CDR2 SYGVKD. DNA of the CDR3: TGTGCCATCAAACCAGGGTTTAGTGGAAACACCATATATTTT. The encoded protein is CAIKPGFSGNTIYF.

In its sample, this clonotype was seen many times. The V call is TRBV5-1, the J call TRBJ1-1; D perhaps matches TRBD1 (5 bases). CDR1 and CDR2 (germline): SGHRS, YFSETQ. Trimming took off 4 bases at V and 7 bases at J, with 17 bases between the two ends. There are 14 residues in the CDR3. This chain's CDR3 is CASSTGHGESEAFF. CDR3 sequence (DNA): TGCGCCAGCAGCACAGGACATGGGGAGAGTGAAGCTTTCTTT.

This clonotype appeared many times. This sequence joins TRBV7-2 and TRBJ2-2, with D possibly being TRBD2 (6 bases). Trimming removed 5 bases from V and 3 bases from J, with 13 bases in between. The CDR3 loop spans 15 amino acids. The germline CDR1 and CDR2 sequences are SGHTA and FQGNSA. CDR3 coding DNA: TGTGCCAGCAGCCCCCGGGACTCATACACCGGGGAGCTGTTTTTT. It yields the protein CASSPRDSYTGELFF.

This clonotype counts as medium-sized. The chain combines TRBV6-5 with TRBJ1-1, with D possibly TRBD1 on 6 matching bases. Germline V gene data show CDR1 as MNHEY and CDR2 as SVGAGI. The germline V and J ends were trimmed by 3 bases and 11 bases, with 16 bases remaining between them. CDR3 size: 13 residues. CDR3 protein: CASSYSPTGLAFF. CDR3 nucleotides: TGTGCCAGCAGTTATTCGCCGACAGGTCTCGCTTTCTTT.

This clonotype showed up many times. CDR3 amino acids: CASSEGQGALETQYF. CDR3 nucleotide sequence: TGCGCCAGCAGCGAAGGACAGGGGGCTTTGGAGACCCAGTACTTC. The chain is built from TRBV5-1 and TRBJ2-5, with TRBD1 matching 11 bases. The ends lost 4 bases at V and 5 bases at J; junction bases unmatched: 7. Germline CDR1 SGHRS, CDR2 YFSETQ. The CDR3 is made up of 15 amino acids.

This clonotype showed up many times. The chain carries TRBV20-1 and TRBJ2-5; D is ambiguous. The CDR3 runs to 14 residues. Germline V CDR1 and CDR2: DFQATT, SNEGSKA (reference sequence). V gave up 6 bases and J gave up 5 bases, with 19 bases separating them. The chain's CDR3 is CSALIFGREETQYF. CDR3 sequence (DNA): TGCAGTGCCTTGATCTTCGGACGAGAGGAGACCCAGTACTTC.

There are many counts of this clonotype. This sequence joins TRBV7-2 and TRBJ1-1; D not certain. Trimming left V 8 bases short and J 11 bases short, with 18 bases between. Germline CDR1 reads SGHTA; CDR2 reads FQGNSA. The CDR3 is made up of 12 amino acids. In nucleotides, the CDR3 is TGTGCCAGCGGATTATCGGTAGGGCTCGCTTTCTTT. Its protein is CASGLSVGLAFF. The full variable domain, in which reference TRBV7-2 and TRBJ1-1 provide the parts outside the CDR3, is GAGVSQSPSNKVTEKGKDVELRCDPISGHTALYWYRQSLGQGLEFLIYFQGNSAPDKSGLPSDRFSAERTGGSVSTLTIQRTQQEDSAVYLCASGLSVGLAFFGQGTRLTVV.

This clonotype is medium-sized (0.01 to 0.1%). This chain joins TRBV24-1 and TRBJ2-3, with TRBD1 as a possible D gene (5 bases). CDR3 length: 15 amino acids. Germline V gene sequence: CDR1 KGHDR, CDR2 SFDVKD. V lost 3 bases to trimming and J lost 4 bases, with 13 bases between them. The CDR3 here is CATSDTKKGSDTQYF. In DNA, the CDR3 is TGTGCCACCAGTGATACTAAAAAGGGGTCAGATACGCAGTATTTT.

This clonotype was found many times. The chain couples TRBV28 to TRBJ2-2; 10 nucleotides align to TRBD1. The V and J ends lost 6 bases and 7 bases, in that order; junction bases with no gene match: 11. Germline values: CDR1 MDHEN, CDR2 SYDVKM. The CDR3 spans 16 residues. The CDR3 here is CASSLSTGGTNGELFF. CDR3 DNA sequence: TGTGCCAGCAGCCTCTCGACAGGGGGCACTAACGGGGAGCTGTTTTTT.

At least ten counts were recorded for this clonotype. The gene calls are TRBV10-2 and TRBJ1-1; D unresolved. V was pared by 8 bases and J by 0 bases, with 10 bases between. The CDR3 has 13 amino acids. CDR1 is WSHSY, CDR2 SAAADI, per germline. The CDR3 reads CASLHRLNTEAFF. CDR3 coding DNA: TGCGCCAGCCTTCACCGCCTGAACACTGAAGCTTTCTTT.

In the case of this clonotype: The limits of the CDR3 on the DNA are not certain, so only TCRdb's listed CDR3 is given. The chain is built from TRBV5-5 and TRBJ2-7; TRBD2, as called in the table, went unchecked against the DNA. Germline-derived CDR1 and CDR2 are SGHKS and YYEKEE (reference sequence). 23 amino acids form the CDR3, both terminal residues included. This chain's CDR3 is CASTNQTSMYLCATKTSGNEQYF.

This clonotype was seen repeatedly, ten times or more. This chain joins TRBV20-1 and TRBJ2-1; TRBD1 agrees at 8 bases. The CDR3 loop spans 13 amino acids. V lost 4 bases and J lost 8; bases outside the gene matches: 7. CDR1 is DFQATT, CDR2 SNEGSKA, per germline (reference sequence). The CDR3 spells CSAIGQGQDEQFF. The CDR3 DNA sequence: TGCAGTGCTATAGGACAGGGACAGGATGAGCAGTTCTTC.

The CDR3 nucleotides are TGCGCCAGCAGCTTGGTCGGGACAGGGCTACATGAGCAGTTCTTC. It translates to CASSLVGTGLHEQFF. The chain is built from TRBV5-1 and TRBJ2-1; 9 positions agree with TRBD1. Germline values: CDR1 SGHRS, CDR2 YFSETQ. Trimming removed 0 bases from V and 8 bases from J; junction bases left unmatched: 6. This CDR3 contains 15 residues.

Ten or more counts support this clonotype. The chain has TRBV3-1 and TRBJ2-5, with 13 bases that match TRBD2. This CDR3 region has 18 residues. Germline assignment: CDR1 LGHDT and CDR2 YNNKEL (reference sequence). J was trimmed by 3 bases and V by 0 bases; bases with no gene match: 7. Written as DNA, the CDR3 is TGTGCCAGCAGCCAAGAAGGGGCAGGACTAGCGGGGGAAGAGACCCAGTACTTC. Translating gives CASSQEGAGLAGEETQYF.

Only a few counts were recorded for this clonotype. The chain couples TRBV6-2 or TRBV6-3 to TRBJ1-1; D not certain. The CDR3 has 14 residues. From germline, CDR1 is MNHEY and CDR2 SVGEGT. Between the trimmed V and J ends, which lost 6 bases and 4 bases, there was a span of 15 bases. This chain's CDR3 is CASRPPTLPTEAFF. For the CDR3, the DNA is TGTGCCAGCAGGCCCCCGACTCTCCCCACTGAAGCTTTCTTT.

The sample holds many counts of this clonotype. One end of the junction varies from germline; a read error may be responsible. The rearrangement joins TRBV20-1 to TRBJ2-5; D not certain. This CDR3 contains 10 residues. Germline V lookup: CDR1 DFQATT, CDR2 SNEGSKA (reference sequence). CDR3 region: CSAREETQHF. Written as DNA, the CDR3 is TGCAGTGCTAGAGAAGAGACCCAGCACTTC.

This clonotype turned up a few times. This rearrangement joins TRBV14 to TRBJ2-1, with D perhaps TRBD2 (6 bases). The CDR3 extends over 12 amino acids. CDR1 is SGHDN, CDR2 FVKESK, per germline. The V end lost 2 bases, the J end lost 8 bases, and 7 bases lay between the germline ends. The CDR3 sequence: CASSQRLDEQFF. The CDR3 region has the DNA TGTGCCAGCAGCCAAAGACTAGATGAGCAGTTCTTC.